These 25 T cell receptor beta chains were sequenced from one sample in a study of regulatory T cells in long-lasting Graves disease. Stated time point: newly diagnosed GD, antithyroid drugs for less than 3 months. With RNA extracted from PBMCs as input, the TCR library was made. CDR3 regions were amplified by Arm-PCR using iRepertoire HTBI primers to build TCR beta libraries. TCRdb called the multiplex PCR reads again in MiXCR, with one record for every CDR3 protein. The table lists around 250,000 distinct CDR3 sequences, 15% to 20% of them singletons. This sample was also put to use in a study of T cells in Graves' hyperthyroidism and ophthalmopathy.

The input for sequencing was peripheral blood mononuclear cells (PBMCs), taken at new diagnosis, from a patient treated with antithyroid drugs. These receptors were collected from a woman aged 30 to 39 with Graves disease.

In its sample, this clonotype was seen a few times. The chain recombines TRBV7-9 with TRBJ2-7; TRBD2 matches at 7 bases. In germline, CDR1 is SEHNR, CDR2 FQNEAQ (reference sequence). The CDR3 covers 15 residues. J was trimmed by 0 bases and V by 0 bases; bases with no gene match: 2. The CDR3 loop reads CASSLAGGSSYEQYF. CDR3 coding DNA: TGTGCCAGCAGCTTAGCCGGGGGGAGCTCCTACGAGCAGTACTTC.

This clonotype was found many times. This chain uses TRBV5-1 with TRBJ2-3; D call uncertain. Trimming pared 6 bases from V and 0 bases from J, leaving 11 bases between. The germline gives CDR1 SGHRS, CDR2 YFSETQ. The CDR3 runs 14 residues. The CDR3 DNA reads TGCGCCAGCACCCCGGCTGGGAGCACAGATACGCAGTATTTT. Amino acid sequence: CASTPAGSTDTQYF.

This clonotype was observed at least ten times. The chain uses TRBV18 and TRBJ2-7; D remains ambiguous. This CDR3 has 13 amino acids. V was cut by 6 bases and J by 5 bases, with 14 bases left in between. Germline V gives CDR1 KGHSH, CDR2 LQKENI. CDR3 residues: CASSKDQKDEQYF. The CDR3 DNA is TGTGCCAGCTCCAAGGACCAAAAAGACGAGCAGTACTTC.

This clonotype was detected ten times or more. This chain connects TRBV2 to TRBJ1-2, with 7 bases lining up with TRBD1. The V gene end was trimmed by 11 bases and the J gene end by 4 bases; junction bases not matched to a gene: 10. Germline values: CDR1 SNHLY, CDR2 FYNNEI. The CDR3 sequence is 13 residues long. CDR3 sequence: CARTAGGGYGYTF. In DNA, the CDR3 is TGTGCCCGCACGGCAGGGGGAGGCTATGGCTACACCTTC.

This clonotype occurred many times. This chain joins TRBV7-9 and TRBJ2-7, with a possible D match to TRBD2 (6 bases). Trimming took off 5 bases at V and 0 bases at J, with 17 bases between the two ends. The CDR3 loop spans 16 amino acids. Germline V gene data show CDR1 as SEHNR and CDR2 as FQNEAQ (reference sequence). This CDR3 reads CASSPRSGLDSYEQYF. Here the CDR3 DNA reads TGTGCCAGCAGCCCACGGTCGGGACTCGACTCCTACGAGCAGTACTTC.

There are many counts of this clonotype. The chain links TRBV12-3 or TRBV12-4 to TRBJ1-3; TRBD1 is a possible D gene (5 bases). V was clipped by 5 bases and J by 3 bases, with 14 bases between them. The CDR3 runs to 15 residues. CDR3 in amino acids: CASSPARTIGNTIYF. CDR3 nucleotides: TGTGCCAGCAGTCCCGCCAGGACAATTGGAAACACCATATATTTT.

Ten or more counts support this clonotype. V usage is TRBV7-2 and J usage is TRBJ2-5; a possible D gene is TRBD1 (6 bases). Trimming removed 5 bases from V and 5 bases from J, with 12 bases in between. The CDR3 covers 13 residues. Germline V gives CDR1 SGHTA, CDR2 FQGNSA. The DNA of the CDR3 is TGTGCCAGCAGCACATACAGGGAGGAGACCCAGTACTTC. This encodes CASSTYREETQYF.

This clonotype appeared many times. The chain has TRBV20-1 and TRBJ2-7; D is uncertain. Germline V gene lookup returns CDR1 DFQATT and CDR2 SNEGSKA (reference sequence). Trimming took 5 bases from V and 6 from J, leaving 11 bases between them. The CDR3 contains 11 residues. The CDR3 DNA follows: TGCAGTGCTGACGCCACTACCGAGCAGTACTTC. It yields the protein CSADATTEQYF.

This clonotype was seen at least ten times. The genes are TRBV24-1 and TRBJ2-1; 7 bases match TRBD2. V was pared by 5 bases and J by 5 bases, with 2 bases of the junction left unmatched. CDR3 length: 13 residues. CDR1 is KGHDR and CDR2 is SFDVKD in the germline V gene. CDR3 in DNA: TGTGCCACCAGTGTGGGGGGGGACAATGAGCAGTTCTTC. Its protein is CATSVGGDNEQFF.

This clonotype was observed at least ten times. The chain couples TRBV6-5 to TRBJ2-7; possible D gene TRBD1, 6 bases. The CDR3 extends over 15 amino acids. Germline V gives CDR1 MNHEY, CDR2 SVGAGI. Trimming left V 2 bases short and J 4 bases short, with 15 bases between. CDR3 in amino acids: CASSYDSGTSYEQYF. Here the CDR3 DNA reads TGTGCCAGCAGTTACGACTCCGGGACAAGTTACGAGCAGTACTTC.

In regard to this clonotype: A read error is likely here: a far larger clone is one base away. The V and J genes are TRBV24-1 and TRBJ2-1; D perhaps matches TRBD1 (6 bases). The CDR3 contains 15 residues. CDR1 and CDR2 (germline): KGHDR, SFDVKD. Trimming removed 3 bases from V and 13 bases from J, with 21 bases in between. The CDR3 coding sequence is TGTGCCACCAGTGATGGGTCACAGGGATCAGAGACCCAGTTCTTC. Translated: CATSDGSQGSETQFF.

The sample holds many counts of this clonotype. The rearrangement uses TRBV6-2 or TRBV6-3 and TRBJ1-1; 7 positions match TRBD1. Germline CDR1 and CDR2: MNHEY and SVGEGT. The CDR3 length is 18 residues. The V gene end was trimmed by 0 bases and the J gene end by 3 bases; junction bases not matched to a gene: 13. As DNA, the CDR3 is TGTGCCAGCAGTTACTCGAGGACAGGCCAGGGGAGGGACACTGAAGCTTTCTTT. Residues: CASSYSRTGQGRDTEAFF.

This clonotype showed up many times. V gene TRBV5-1 combines with J gene TRBJ1-1, with D hard to call. The CDR3 has 14 amino acids. The ends were cut back, 2 bases at V and 0 bases at J, with 8 bases in the middle. Germline values: CDR1 SGHRS, CDR2 YFSETQ. CDR3 DNA: TGCGCCAGCAGCTTCGCGACCCTGAACACTGAAGCTTTCTTT. It specifies CASSFATLNTEAFF.

Concerning this clonotype: This may be a read error, as it is one base from a much larger clone. Since no conserved phenylalanine or tryptophan closes the CDR3, a read error is the likely cause. V is TRBV5-1 and J is TRBJ1-1; no clear D. Germline loops: CDR1 SGHRS, CDR2 YFSETQ. V gave up 6 bases and J gave up 1 base, with 10 bases separating them. CDR3 length: 13 residues. The CDR3 spells CASTLGGNTEAFL. The CDR3 DNA is TGCGCCAGCACTTTGGGAGGGAACACTGAAGCTTTCCTT.

This clonotype was found many times. The chain is built from TRBV7-8 and TRBJ2-1, with D unresolved. Trimming left V 1 base short and J 9 bases short, with 13 bases between. This CDR3 comprises 14 residues. Per germline, CDR1 SGHVS and CDR2 FQNEAQ. CDR3 in DNA: TGTGCCAGCAGCTTAGACCAAGAGGATCCTGAGCAGTTCTTC. This gives the protein CASSLDQEDPEQFF.

This clonotype has at least ten counts. The chain combines TRBV5-6 with TRBJ2-5; unclear D gene. Germline CDR1 and CDR2: SGHDT and YYEEEE. The V and J ends lost 4 bases and 4 bases respectively, with 8 bases between them. This CDR3 is built from 12 residues. CDR3 region: CASSRTSETQYF. CDR3 sequence (DNA): TGTGCCAGCAGCCGGACCTCAGAGACCCAGTACTTC.

This clonotype was seen many times. This chain connects TRBV5-1 to TRBJ1-6, with 9 bases lining up with TRBD1. Germline lookup yields CDR1 SGHRS and CDR2 YFSETQ. This CDR3 spans 15 amino acids. J gave up 8 bases and V 3 bases, and 6 bases lay outside the gene matches. The CDR3 DNA is TGCGCCAGCAGCTCCAATGGACAGGGGCATTCACCCCTCCACTTT. Translating gives CASSSNGQGHSPLHF. The whole variable domain, filled in from reference TRBV5-1 and TRBJ1-6, reads KAGVTQTPRYLIKTRGQQVTLSCSPISGHRSVSWYQQTPGQGLQFLFEYFSETQRNKGNFPGRFSGRQFSNSRSEMNVSTLELGDSALYLCASSSNGQGHSPLHFGNGTRLTVT.

This clonotype was detected many times. The rearrangement uses TRBV4-1 and TRBJ1-4, with D perhaps TRBD1 (5 bases). The germline gives CDR1 MGHRA, CDR2 YSYEKL. Trimming shortened V by 1 base and J by 5 bases, and 11 bases separated the two germline ends. CDR3 length: 15 residues. The CDR3 here is CASSQAAGSNEKLFF. For the CDR3, the DNA is TGCGCCAGCAGCCAAGCGGCAGGGTCCAATGAAAAACTGTTTTTT.

V usage is TRBV19 and J usage is TRBJ1-5, with D perhaps matching TRBD1 (5 bases). CDR3 length: 14 amino acids. Trimming took off 11 bases at V and 6 bases at J, with 20 bases between the two ends. The germline CDR1 and CDR2 sequences are LNHDA and SQIVND (reference sequence). CDR3 bases: TGTGCCTCAAGTGGAGGGGCGGGCGGTCAGCCCCAGCATTTT. Translated: CASSGGAGGQPQHF.

This chain uses TRBV5-1 with TRBJ1-6, with a weak D call TRBD1 (5 bases). Germline-derived CDR1 and CDR2 are SGHRS and YFSETQ. Deletions cut 3 bases from V and 0 bases from J, with 10 bases between. The CDR3 length is 16 residues. In nucleotides, the CDR3 is TGCGCCAGCAGCTCCTTCGACAGCTCCTATAATTCACCCCTCCACTTT. Protein: CASSSFDSSYNSPLHF.

V is TRBV19 and J is TRBJ2-7, with 8 bases aligning to TRBD1. This CDR3 has 17 amino acids. J lost 2 bases, V lost 4 bases, and 13 bases had no gene match. Germline CDR1 LNHDA, CDR2 SQIVND (reference sequence). The CDR3 coding sequence is TGTGCCAGTAGTACCTCCGGGACAGGTAGGGGAACCTACGAGCAGTACTTC. Translated, it gives CASSTSGTGRGTYEQYF.

This clonotype was recorded at least ten times. This rearrangement joins TRBV6-1 to TRBJ1-1; 8 nucleotides match TRBD1. The CDR3 spans 15 residues. The V gene end was trimmed by 6 bases and the J gene end by 11 bases; junction bases not matched to a gene: 17. Germline V gene data show CDR1 as MNHNS and CDR2 as SASEGT. The CDR3 DNA follows: TGTGCCAGCAGACCCCCATCGACAGGGGATTTAAGGGCTTTCTTT. It is translated as CASRPPSTGDLRAFF.

The sample holds many counts of this clonotype. The chain has TRBV2 and TRBJ2-1, with D tentatively TRBD1 (6 bases). The CDR3 is 15 residues long. V lost 2 bases, J lost 7 bases, and 15 bases lay in between. From germline, CDR1 is SNHLY and CDR2 FYNNEI. The CDR3 DNA follows: TGTGCCAGCAGTGAATCCGGCAGGGGAACTAATGAGCAGTTCTTC. Amino acids: CASSESGRGTNEQFF.

This clonotype appeared many times. J is TRBJ2-1 and V is TRBV20-1, with 7 nucleotides matching TRBD2. Unmatched junction bases numbered 9, after V lost 0 bases and J lost 7 bases. The CDR3 length is 15 residues. Germline V gene data show CDR1 as DFQATT and CDR2 as SNEGSKA (reference sequence). The CDR3 region is CSARDAGEIGNEQFF. For the CDR3, the DNA is TGCAGTGCTAGAGACGCGGGGGAGATTGGAAATGAGCAGTTCTTC.

This clonotype has a handful of counts. A much larger clone lies one base from this, so it may be a read error. V is TRBV5-1 and J is TRBJ1-2; a weak D match, TRBD1 (5 bases). The V gene's germline CDR1 is SGHRS and CDR2 YFSETQ. The CDR3 totals 13 residues. The chain's CDR3 is CASNLMADSDYTF. CDR3 bases: TGCGCCAGCAACTTGATGGCAGACAGCGACTACACCTTC.